This paragraph covers one T cell receptor beta chain sequence. Antigen: not known. The entry originates in a study of OX40 agonist ivuxolimab in advanced cancers. As for the study in general: Ivuxolimab, which is an agonistic anti-OX40 (CD134) antibody, was administered to the patients.

The data were produced by immunoSEQ multiplex PCR, yet TCRdb's version contains in-frame clones alone and is incomplete. This sample has over 80,000 clones, with 84% found just once. V lost 4 bases and J lost 0; bases outside the gene matches: 11. Germline CDR1 ENHRY, CDR2 SYGVKD. The CDR3 runs 17 residues. Study-wide findings and caveats: Among the lowest peripheral clonal expansion occurred in 0.1-3.0 mg/kg partial responders. Certain nonresponding patients likewise had low normalized T-cell clonal expansion. The mean number of expanded clones was higher in CD8+ T cells than in CD4+.

This TCR came from an adult with an advanced solid tumor such as melanoma, head and neck, liver or kidney cancer. Specimen: CD4+ or CD8+ T cells sorted from blood, collected in a trial of the OX40 agonist ivuxolimab. The chain has TRBV10-3 and TRBJ2-7; 8 bases are shared with TRBD1. CDR3 in DNA: TGTGCCATCAGTGCCCCCGGACAGGGAATAATCTCCTACGAGCAGTACTTC. Amino acids: CAISAPGQGIISYEQYF.